This T cell receptor beta chain was sequenced in a study of blood T cell repertoires in COVID-19. This clone has only one observation. Here immunoSEQ multiplex PCR was the method, and the copy in TCRdb shows in-frame clones only, minus some. The sample holds 200,000 to 300,000 clones, 80% to 90% seen once. The V segment lost 1 base and the J segment 5 bases; nucleotides outside the gene matches: 0. Germline V gene lookup returns CDR1 SEHNR and CDR2 FQNEAQ (reference sequence). There are 13 residues in the CDR3. V gene TRBV7-9 combines with J gene TRBJ2-5; 8 bases align to TRBD1. This clonotype was sampled from a woman in her 30s with acute COVID-19. The sample consisted of PBMCs or T cells enriched from blood (not recorded which). The CDR3 region has the DNA TGTGCCAGCAGCTTAGGACAGGGGGAGACCCAGTACTTC. Its translation: CASSLGQGETQYF.